This T cell receptor (beta chain) was recorded in a study of vaccination effects on CD4 cells after COVID-19. In regard to this clone: As yet, its antigen is unknown.

With V trimmed by 4 bases and J by 4 bases, 12 bases remained unmatched. The CDR3 is 19 amino acids. ViraFEST used viral peptide pools to expand antigen-specific CD4+ T cells before sequencing. Cultured cells yielded isolated CD4+ T cells after less than 11 days. Vaccinated recipients, who were negative for nucleocapsid antibodies, had no history of SARS-CoV-2 infection. Sequencing used immunoSEQ multiplex PCR; TCRdb keeps in-frame clones, though not all of them. The repertoire has 20,000 to 25,000 clones, 73% of them found once; the top ten carry about 5%. The material was CD4+ T cells from PBMCs cultured with SARS-CoV-2 spike peptides, obtained before COVID-19 vaccination. This chain uses TRBV6-7 with TRBJ2-3; 15 bases agree with TRBD2. TRBV6-7 belongs to the ORF category, with a function that is uncertain. The sequence was obtained from a human donor who received a COVID-19 vaccine. The CDR3, as DNA: TGTGCCAGCAGTTGGCTCCGGACTAGCGGGAGGGACAATTCAGATACGCAGTATTTT. Protein sequence: CASSWLRTSGRDNSDTQYF.